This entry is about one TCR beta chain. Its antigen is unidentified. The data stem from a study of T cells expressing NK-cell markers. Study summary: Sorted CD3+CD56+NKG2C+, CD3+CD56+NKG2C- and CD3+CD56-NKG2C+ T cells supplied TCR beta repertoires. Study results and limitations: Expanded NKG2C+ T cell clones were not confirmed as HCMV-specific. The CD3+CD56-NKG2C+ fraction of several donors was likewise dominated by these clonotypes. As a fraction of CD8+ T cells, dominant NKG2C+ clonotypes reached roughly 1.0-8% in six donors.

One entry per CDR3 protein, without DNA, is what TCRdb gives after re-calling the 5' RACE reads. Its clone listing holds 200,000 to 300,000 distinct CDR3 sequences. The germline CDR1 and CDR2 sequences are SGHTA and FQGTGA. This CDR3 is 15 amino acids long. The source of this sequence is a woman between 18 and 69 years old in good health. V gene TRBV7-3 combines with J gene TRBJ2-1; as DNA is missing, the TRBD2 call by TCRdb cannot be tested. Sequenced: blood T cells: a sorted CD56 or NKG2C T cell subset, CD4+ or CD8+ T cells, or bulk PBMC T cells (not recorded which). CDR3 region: CASSYSSGGYNEQFF.